Below, 22 T cell receptor beta chains from the same sample are listed, as sequenced in a study of cytomegalovirus exposure and HLA in healthy donors (dated by TCRdb to about 2017). Library method: the immunoSEQ multiplex PCR assay. The multiplex PCR relied on a mix of 60 forward primers for TCR Vbeta segments and 13 reverse primers for TCR Jbeta segments. Sourced from immuneACCESS, this table was stored by TCRdb with only in-frame sequences that have V and J called. A share of the clones is absent; for the studies checked, an unresolved V gene accounts for under half, and the remainder has no known explanation. The table for this sample lists almost 200,000 clones; roughly 79% of them were counted only once. The ten most abundant clones make up 1.5% to 2% of the sample. Sequenced sample: PBMCs. The receptor set was obtained from a man aged 25 to 40 in good health and CMV-seronegative.

CDR3 loop: CASSRDRGSYNEQFF. CDR3 DNA: TGTGCCAGCAGCCGGGACAGGGGCTCCTACAATGAGCAGTTCTTC. This rearrangement joins TRBV7-3 to TRBJ2-1; TRBD1 aligns across 10 bases. Germline V gene data show CDR1 as SGHTA and CDR2 as FQGTGA. The CDR3 extends over 15 amino acids. V shed 5 bases, J shed 0 bases, and the junction held 1 base outside the gene matches.

V gene TRBV5-6 combines with J gene TRBJ1-1; TRBD1 is a possible D gene (6 bases). Per the germline V gene, CDR1 is SGHDT and CDR2 is YYEEEE. The length of the CDR3 is 14 residues. V was shortened by 4 bases and J by 1 base, with 11 bases between the two germline ends. In DNA form, the CDR3 reads TGTGCCAGCAGCCAGGGACACCCGAACACTGAAGCTTTCTTT. As protein: CASSQGHPNTEAFF.

V is TRBV5-6 and J is TRBJ2-4; 9 nucleotides align to TRBD1. This CDR3 contains 18 residues. V shed 0 bases and J 0 bases; nucleotides not matched to a gene: 7. Germline V lookup: CDR1 SGHDT, CDR2 YYEEEE. This CDR3 reads CASSLGIGQGLAKNIQYF. The CDR3 DNA reads as TGTGCCAGCAGCTTGGGGATAGGACAGGGGCTAGCCAAAAACATTCAGTACTTC.

This clone was observed a few times. This chain connects TRBV30 to TRBJ1-2; a weak D match, TRBD1 (6 bases). The CDR3 extends over 15 amino acids. Per germline, CDR1 GTSNPN and CDR2 SVGIG (reference sequence). Trimming left V 5 bases short and J 6 bases short, with 22 bases between. The CDR3 loop is CAWLKPGGARNGYTF. CDR3 in DNA: TGTGCCTGGCTGAAGCCTGGGGGGGCGAGGAATGGCTACACCTTC.

The V gene is TRBV19, the J gene TRBJ1-1, with TRBD1 identical over 7 bases. The length of the CDR3 is 15 residues. V was clipped by 5 bases and J by 0 bases; unmatched bases: 6. CDR1 and CDR2 (germline): LNHDA, SQIVND (reference sequence). The CDR3 nucleotides are TGTGCCAGTAGTGCACAGGGGAGCATGAACACTGAAGCTTTCTTT. As protein: CASSAQGSMNTEAFF.

V usage is TRBV14 and J usage is TRBJ2-7; D not resolved. The germline gives CDR1 SGHDN, CDR2 FVKESK. This CDR3 has 15 amino acids. The V end was cut by 0 bases, the J end by 2 bases, with 11 bases between. The CDR3 DNA follows: TGTGCCAGCAGCCAAGATCTAGTCGGTCCCTACGAGCAGTACTTC. Its protein product is CASSQDLVGPYEQYF.

The chain recombines TRBV5-6 with TRBJ2-5; no clear D gene. The CDR3 runs to 15 residues. Deletions cut 0 bases from V and 1 base from J, with 10 bases between. Germline V gene lookup returns CDR1 SGHDT and CDR2 YYEEEE. The CDR3 spells CASSLVRRPQETQYF. CDR3 sequence (DNA): TGTGCCAGCAGCTTGGTGCGCAGGCCCCAAGAGACCCAGTACTTC.

This sequence joins TRBV5-1 and TRBJ2-3; 8 nucleotides match TRBD1. Looked up from germline, CDR1 is SGHRS and CDR2 is YFSETQ. V trimming: 1 base; J trimming: 1 base; junction bases outside the gene matches: 2. The CDR3 spans 15 residues. The CDR3 nucleotides read TGCGCCAGCAGCTTGTTGGGACAGGGCACAGATACGCAGTATTTT. It codes for CASSLLGQGTDTQYF.

In its sample, this clone was seen many times. The chain links TRBV28 to TRBJ1-4; D is ambiguous. The CDR3 has 14 residues. The V and J ends lost 6 bases and 11 bases respectively, with 19 bases between them. CDR1 and CDR2 from the germline V gene are MDHEN and SYDVKM. CDR3 loop: CASSTKALSGKLFF. The DNA of the CDR3 is TGTGCCAGCAGCACTAAAGCCCTTAGTGGGAAACTGTTTTTT.

This sequence joins TRBV27 and TRBJ2-7; no firm D call. The germline V gene has CDR1 MNHEY and CDR2 SMNVEV (reference sequence). This CDR3 is built from 15 residues. V shed 2 bases and J shed 2 bases, with 13 bases lying between them. CDR3 amino acids: CASSLGMGSTYEQYF. The CDR3 DNA is TGTGCCAGCAGTTTAGGAATGGGCAGCACCTACGAGCAGTACTTC.

Only a few counts were recorded for this clone. V and J are TRBV28 and TRBJ2-1; D is unresolved. Trimming took off 7 bases at V and 3 bases at J, with 10 bases between the two ends. This CDR3 contains 13 residues. Germline V lookup: CDR1 MDHEN, CDR2 SYDVKM. The CDR3 loop reads CASIQQNYNEQFF. The CDR3 DNA sequence: TGTGCCAGCATCCAACAGAACTACAATGAGCAGTTCTTC. Full variable domain (rest looked up from reference TRBV28 and TRBJ2-1): DVKVTQSSRYLVKRTGEKVFLECVQDMDHENMFWYRQDPGLGLRLIYFSYDVKMKEKGDIPEGYSVSREKKERFSLILESASTNQTSMYLCASIQQNYNEQFFGPGTRLTVL.

The CDR3 is CASRRTGEPGNTIYF. CDR3 DNA: TGCGCCAGCAGACGGACAGGGGAGCCTGGAAACACCATATATTTT. The chain carries TRBV5-1 and TRBJ1-3, with 9 bases aligning to TRBD1. The CDR3 sequence is 15 residues long. Germline CDR1 SGHRS, CDR2 YFSETQ. After removal of 5 bases from V and 2 bases from J, the junction contained 5 bases not matched to a gene.

The rearrangement links TRBV7-9 to TRBJ1-1; 7 positions match TRBD1. V shed 6 bases and J 7 bases; nucleotides not matched to a gene: 5. CDR3 length: 12 amino acids. The germline V gene has CDR1 SEHNR and CDR2 FQNEAQ (reference sequence). In nucleotides, the CDR3 is TGTGCCAGCAGGGGGACAGATTATGAAGCTTTCTTT. Its protein is CASRGTDYEAFF. Full variable domain (remainder filled in from reference TRBV7-9 and TRBJ1-1): DTGVSQNPRHKITKRGQNVTFRCDPISEHNRLYWYRQTLGQGPEFLTYFQNEAQLEKSRLLSDRFSAERPKGSFSTLEIQRTEQGDSAMYLCASRGTDYEAFFGQGTRLTVV.

This clone was observed a single time. V gene TRBV27 combines with J gene TRBJ2-7; D might be TRBD1 (6 bases). The CDR3 is 15 amino acids. V lost 7 bases and J lost 1, with 17 bases in between. Looked up from germline, CDR1 is MNHEY and CDR2 is SMNVEV (reference sequence). The DNA of the CDR3 is TGTGCCAGCACCGCAGGGACAAAGGGATCCTACGAGCAGTACTTC. Amino acids: CASTAGTKGSYEQYF.

This rearrangement joins TRBV6-1 to TRBJ2-1; TRBD1 matches at 7 bases. Germline V CDR1 and CDR2: MNHNS, SASEGT. CDR3 length: 15 residues. Unmatched junction bases numbered 8, after V lost 3 bases and J lost 6 bases. The DNA of the CDR3 is TGTGCCAGCAGTGACAGGGGGACAGCTTTCAATGAGCAGTTCTTC. This encodes CASSDRGTAFNEQFF.

V usage is TRBV19 and J usage is TRBJ2-4; 9 bases map to TRBD1. With 9 bases clipped from V and 6 bases from J, the junction kept 12 bases outside the gene matches. The CDR3 loop spans 15 amino acids. Germline V lookup: CDR1 LNHDA, CDR2 SQIVND (reference sequence). The CDR3 loop reads CASKHGGQGRNIQYF. The CDR3 DNA is TGTGCCAGCAAACACGGAGGACAGGGGCGAAACATTCAGTACTTC.

The J gene is TRBJ2-5, the V gene TRBV28, with unresolved D. Germline loops: CDR1 MDHEN, CDR2 SYDVKM. V lost 3 bases and J 5 bases, leaving 13 bases between the germline ends. There are 14 residues in the CDR3. The CDR3 protein is CASSFSVFEETQYF. In DNA, the CDR3 is TGTGCCAGCAGTTTCTCGGTTTTCGAGGAGACCCAGTACTTC. Complete variable domain (other parts from reference TRBV28 and TRBJ2-5): DVKVTQSSRYLVKRTGEKVFLECVQDMDHENMFWYRQDPGLGLRLIYFSYDVKMKEKGDIPEGYSVSREKKERFSLILESASTNQTSMYLCASSFSVFEETQYFGPGTRLLVL.

This clone was observed a few times. This chain connects TRBV6-5 to TRBJ1-4; 9 bases match TRBD1. In germline, CDR1 is MNHEY, CDR2 SVGAGI. The CDR3 loop spans 13 amino acids. V was pared by 8 bases and J by 9 bases, with 7 bases of the junction left unmatched. This chain's CDR3 is CASCLGQGKKLFF. As DNA, the CDR3 is TGTGCCAGCTGTTTAGGACAGGGGAAAAAACTGTTTTTT.

This clone was detected once. The chain recombines TRBV2 with TRBJ2-7, with a possible D match to TRBD2 (7 bases). With 6 bases removed from V and 5 bases from J, the gap between germline ends came to 11 bases. The CDR3 sequence is 12 residues long. The germline V gene encodes CDR1 SNHLY and CDR2 FYNNEI. CDR3 protein: CASRGGADEQYF. For the CDR3, the DNA is TGTGCCAGCAGGGGGGGGGCAGACGAGCAGTACTTC.

This rearrangement joins TRBV28 to TRBJ1-5; 7 nucleotides match TRBD1. The length of the CDR3 is 15 residues. Germline values: CDR1 MDHEN, CDR2 SYDVKM. The junction had 6 bases not matched to a gene; V was cut back by 5 bases and J by 2 bases. CDR3 sequence reads: CASSAPGGGNQPQHF. The CDR3 DNA follows: TGTGCCAGCAGTGCACCAGGGGGTGGCAATCAGCCCCAGCATTTT. Full variable domain (missing parts from reference TRBV28 and TRBJ1-5): DVKVTQSSRYLVKRTGEKVFLECVQDMDHENMFWYRQDPGLGLRLIYFSYDVKMKEKGDIPEGYSVSREKKERFSLILESASTNQTSMYLCASSAPGGGNQPQHFGDGTRLSIL.

The chain combines TRBV9 with TRBJ2-7; D gene ambiguous. This CDR3 contains 15 residues. In germline, CDR1 is SGDLS, CDR2 YYNGEE. Trimming left V 4 bases short and J 6 bases short, with 20 bases between. The CDR3 DNA is TGTGCCAGCAGCATCGATCCAGAGTGGAGAATCGAGCAGTACTTC. Its translation is CASSIDPEWRIEQYF. Full variable domain (rest looked up from reference TRBV9 and TRBJ2-7): DSGVTQTPKHLITATGQRVTLRCSPRSGDLSVYWYQQSLDQGLQFLIQYYNGEERAKGNILERFSAQQFPDLHSELNLSSLELGDSALYFCASSIDPEWRIEQYFGPGTRLTVT.

The rearrangement links TRBV5-1 to TRBJ2-5; 12 bases match TRBD2. Germline trimming cut 2 bases from V and 2 bases from J; bases unmatched to any gene: 7. This CDR3 is built from 17 residues. CDR1 is SGHRS, CDR2 YFSETQ, per germline. In DNA form, the CDR3 reads TGCGCCAGCAGCTTATTAACTAGCGGGGGGAGGCAAGAGACCCAGTACTTC. Its translation: CASSLLTSGGRQETQYF. The full variable domain, its missing parts supplied by reference TRBV5-1 and TRBJ2-5, is KAGVTQTPRYLIKTRGQQVTLSCSPISGHRSVSWYQQTPGQGLQFLFEYFSETQRNKGNFPGRFSGRQFSNSRSEMNVSTLELGDSALYLCASSLLTSGGRQETQYFGPGTRLLVL.